This TCR beta chain was profiled in a study of blood T cell repertoires in COVID-19. Across the whole study: The United States, Italy and Spain supplied acute and convalescent COVID-19 samples. PBMCs, B-cell-depleted T cells, or T cells were the source of the cDNA or gDNA that made up the material.

Per the original data handling: The authors estimated nucleated cell counts from reference gene primer amplification. Here immunoSEQ multiplex PCR was the method, and the copy in TCRdb shows in-frame clones only, minus some. That table supplies the V and J calls and clone size; D and trimming were determined from the DNA. Counted here are around 190,000 clones, roughly 82% occurring once; the ten biggest clones make up 13%. CDR3 length equals 17 residues. Germline V lookup: CDR1 MGHRA, CDR2 YSYEKL. V dropped 1 base and J dropped 3; count of bases not matched to a gene: 7. The source of this sequence is a human donor in a cohort sampled during active COVID-19. The chain has TRBV4-1 and TRBJ2-1; 9 nucleotides line up with TRBD2. The sample was peripheral blood. The CDR3 region is CASSQVLAGLFYNEQFF. CDR3 nucleotides: TGCGCCAGCAGCCAAGTTCTAGCGGGGCTCTTCTACAATGAGCAGTTCTTC.